A single sample gave rise to the 12 T cell receptor beta chains below, sequenced in a study of T cells in Graves' hyperthyroidism and ophthalmopathy. The investigators amplified TCR beta CDR3 regions from RNA transcripts. The HTBI primer set served for first-round RT-PCR of the TCR CDR3. A single record per CDR3 protein comes from TCRdb applying MiXCR to the multiplex PCR reads. The sample shows roughly 380,000 distinct CDR3 sequences, around a sixth of them seen only once. Input material: blood. These receptors were obtained from a woman aged 40 to 50 with Graves' ophthalmopathy.

This clonotype was counted at least ten times. The rearrangement uses TRBV9 and TRBJ2-5; 7 bases map to TRBD1. Germline V gene lookup returns CDR1 SGDLS and CDR2 YYNGEE. The length of the CDR3 is 14 residues. The J segment lost 1 base and the V segment lost 3 bases, leaving 3 bases of the junction unmatched. As DNA, the CDR3 is TGTGCCAGCAGCGGGTGGACAGGCCAAGAGACCCAGTACTTC. Translated, it gives CASSGWTGQETQYF.

The sample holds many counts of this clonotype. The chain has TRBV6-1 and TRBJ1-2, with D possibly TRBD1 on 5 matching bases. This CDR3 is 15 amino acids long. V was pared by 7 bases and J by 2 bases, with 17 bases between. CDR1 MNHNS and CDR2 SASEGT come from the germline V gene. As DNA, the CDR3 is TGTGCCAGCACTCGGGACCCGGCCCTCAACTATGGCTACACCTTC. Amino acids: CASTRDPALNYGYTF.

V and J are TRBV11-2 and TRBJ2-5, with 11 positions matching TRBD2. This CDR3 spans 18 amino acids. Trimming took 5 bases from V and 5 from J; bases not matched to a gene: 16. CDR1 is SGHAT, CDR2 FQNNGV, per germline. The CDR3 coding sequence is TGTGCCAGCAGCCCGGAGGAGACTAGCGGGAATCGCGGGGAGACCCAGTACTTC. Protein: CASSPEETSGNRGETQYF.

This clonotype came up many times. This sequence joins TRBV30 and TRBJ2-5; D is possibly TRBD1 (5 bases). The V end was cut by 0 bases, the J end by 2 bases, with 7 bases between. This CDR3 comprises 13 residues. CDR1 is GTSNPN and CDR2 is SVGIG in the germline V gene (reference sequence). In DNA form, the CDR3 reads TGTGCCTGGAGTGTACAGGCTCAAGAGACCCAGTACTTC. Amino acid sequence: CAWSVQAQETQYF.

Ten or more counts support this clonotype. The chain is built from TRBV12-3 or TRBV12-4 and TRBJ2-7, with a weak D call TRBD2 (5 bases). V was clipped by 2 bases and J by 7 bases, with 12 bases between them. The CDR3 has 13 residues. This CDR3 is CASSLSRVGEQYF. In DNA form, the CDR3 reads TGTGCCAGCAGTTTATCGCGGGTGGGGGAGCAGTACTTC.

This clonotype was observed many times. V usage is TRBV28 and J usage is TRBJ1-5; D is possibly TRBD1 (6 bases). Germline V gene data show CDR1 as MDHEN and CDR2 as SYDVKM. The CDR3 sequence is 17 residues long. Trimming stripped 6 bases from V and 0 bases from J, with 18 bases between. The CDR3 region has the DNA TGTGCCAGCAGGCCCGGGACATACTTTTCTAGCAATCAGCCCCAGCATTTT. It codes for CASRPGTYFSSNQPQHF. Variable domain in full (rest from reference TRBV28 and TRBJ1-5): DVKVTQSSRYLVKRTGEKVFLECVQDMDHENMFWYRQDPGLGLRLIYFSYDVKMKEKGDIPEGYSVSREKKERFSLILESASTNQTSMYLCASRPGTYFSSNQPQHFGDGTRLSIL.

This clonotype was seen at least ten times. CDR3 coding DNA: TGTGCCAGCGAAAACGACAGGGTGGCCGGGGAGCTGTTTTTT. Translated, it gives CASENDRVAGELFF. V gene TRBV2 combines with J gene TRBJ2-2, with 7 nucleotides matching TRBD1. This CDR3 contains 14 residues. J was trimmed by 6 bases and V by 8 bases; bases with no gene match: 9. From germline, CDR1 is SNHLY and CDR2 FYNNEI. Variable domain in full (rest from reference TRBV2 and TRBJ2-2): EPEVTQTPSHQVTQMGQEVILRCVPISNHLYFYWYRQILGQKVEFLVSFYNNEISEKSEIFDDQFSVERPDGSNFTLKIRSTKLEDSAMYFCASENDRVAGELFFGEGSRLTVL.

This clonotype was counted at least ten times. The rearrangement uses TRBV29-1 and TRBJ2-5; D is ambiguous. V was pared by 3 bases and J by 1 base, with 9 bases between. The V gene's germline CDR1 is SQVTM and CDR2 ANQGSEA. The CDR3 sequence is 13 residues long. The CDR3 reads CSVDWGPQETQYF. The CDR3, as DNA: TGCAGCGTTGATTGGGGTCCCCAAGAGACCCAGTACTTC.

This clonotype was counted many times. CDR3 bases: TGTGCCAGCAGGGGGACAGGGCGGACAACTGAAGCTTTCTTT. This translates into CASRGTGRTTEAFF. J is TRBJ1-1 and V is TRBV28; 9 positions match TRBD1. The CDR3 consists of 14 residues. CDR1 and CDR2 (germline): MDHEN, SYDVKM. With 6 bases clipped from V and 5 bases from J, the junction kept 7 bases outside the gene matches.

The table lists this clonotype with many counts. This CDR3 is CASRGGVGYTF. The CDR3, as DNA: TGTGCCAGCAGAGGCGGAGTTGGCTACACCTTC. This chain joins TRBV27 and TRBJ1-2, with D unresolved. In germline, CDR1 is MNHEY, CDR2 SMNVEV (reference sequence). The V gene lost 6 bases and the J gene lost 7 bases, with 9 bases spanning the gap. The CDR3 covers 11 residues.

Only one count was recorded for this clonotype. The CDR3 protein is CASSPGSRYGYTF. The DNA of the CDR3 is TGTGCCAGCAGCCCAGGCAGCAGATATGGCTACACCTTC. The chain joins TRBV12-3 or TRBV12-4 to TRBJ1-2; D call uncertain. This CDR3 has 13 amino acids. V lost 6 bases and J lost 5, with 13 bases in between.

This clonotype was found many times. This rearrangement joins TRBV12-3 or TRBV12-4 to TRBJ1-1, with unresolved D. This CDR3 is built from 17 residues. V gave up 2 bases and J gave up 3 bases, with 19 bases separating them. As DNA, the CDR3 is TGTGCCAGCAGTTTACGTTTGTCTTTGGAGGTTTACACTGAAGCTTTCTTT. Protein sequence: CASSLRLSLEVYTEAFF.